The present TCR beta chain was sequenced within a study of T-cell memory formation after mild COVID-19. TCRdb re-analysed the 5' RACE reads in MiXCR, keeping a single row per CDR3 protein. The sample shows approximately 480,000 distinct CDR3 sequences, around a sixth of them seen only once. Trimming cost V 4 bases and J 4 bases; bases outside gene matches: 7. CDR1 is SGHAT and CDR2 is FQNNGV in the germline V gene. The length of the CDR3 is 15 residues. This clonotype was detected many times. The chain carries TRBV11-2 and TRBJ2-3; TRBD2 agrees at 8 bases. The receptor was isolated from an adult woman who had mild COVID-19 (a few samples of this study predate the infection). Cell type and time point are not known. Sequenced sample: PBMCs or a T cell subset sorted from them (not recorded which). The CDR3 nucleotides read TGTGCCAGCAGCTCGATCCAGGGACTAGCAGATACGCAGTATTTT. Translating gives CASSSIQGLADTQYF. The full variable domain, its missing parts supplied by reference TRBV11-2 and TRBJ2-3, is EAGVAQSPRYKIIEKRQSVAFWCNPISGHATLYWYQQILGQGPKLLIQFQNNGVVDDSQLPKDRFSAERLKGVDSTLKIQPAKLEDSAVYLCASSSIQGLADTQYFGPGTRLTVL.